Below are 27 T cell receptor beta chains sequenced from a single sample in a study of OX40 agonist ivuxolimab in advanced cancers. The repertoire was sequenced with immunoSEQ multiplex PCR; TCRdb's copy has only in-frame clones and lacks some. Of tens of thousands of clones in the sample, 70% to 90% were seen once. Sample: CD4+ or CD8+ T cells sorted from blood, taken in a trial of the OX40 agonist ivuxolimab. The receptors stem from an adult with an advanced solid tumor such as melanoma, head and neck, liver or kidney cancer.

V gene TRBV10-1 combines with J gene TRBJ2-3; D is unresolved. Germline loops: CDR1 WNHNN, CDR2 SYGVQD (reference sequence). This CDR3 region has 12 residues. V was clipped by 4 bases and J by 14 bases, with 16 bases between them. The CDR3 loop reads CASSGSLLRLYF. The CDR3 region has the DNA TGCGCCAGCAGTGGGTCCCTTTTACGTTTGTATTTT.

The gene calls are TRBV5-1 and TRBJ2-5, with D perhaps matching TRBD1 (6 bases). The CDR3 sequence is 13 residues long. CDR1 and CDR2 from the germline V gene are SGHRS and YFSETQ. Trimming left V 5 bases short and J 3 bases short, with 11 bases between. CDR3 amino acids: CASSGGSKETQYF. Written as DNA, the CDR3 is TGCGCCAGCAGTGGGGGCAGTAAAGAGACCCAGTACTTC.

The rearrangement links TRBV9 to TRBJ1-1, with D tentatively TRBD1 (5 bases). Trimming stripped 0 bases from V and 7 bases from J, with 10 bases between. Germline CDR1 and CDR2: SGDLS and YYNGEE. This CDR3 has 13 residues. CDR3 sequence reads: CASSVDQQGEAFF. CDR3 in DNA: TGTGCCAGCAGCGTAGATCAGCAGGGTGAAGCTTTCTTT.

In its sample, this clone was seen once. The genes are TRBV14 and TRBJ2-1; 7 bases line up with TRBD2. From germline, CDR1 is SGHDN and CDR2 FVKESK. CDR3 length: 15 amino acids. V lost 4 bases to trimming and J lost 8 bases; unmatched junction nucleotides: 11. The CDR3 region has the DNA TGTGCCAGCAGCCCCCTGGGCGGGAGAGGCGATGAGCAGTTCTTC. It specifies CASSPLGGRGDEQFF.

With regard to this clone: The junction departs from the called germline gene at one end, perhaps through a read error. V and J are TRBV4-1 and TRBJ1-1; D might be TRBD1 (6 bases). The germline gives CDR1 MGHRA, CDR2 YSYEKL. CDR3 size: 17 residues. CDR3 nucleotide sequence: TGCGCCAGCAGCGAAGAATTGAACAGGGCAATGAACACTGAAGCTTTCTTT. Translated: CASSEELNRAMNTEAFF.

This sequence joins TRBV29-1 and TRBJ2-7, with 12 bases matching TRBD2. CDR1 is SQVTM and CDR2 is ANQGSEA in the germline V gene. Trimming at V came to 7 bases and at J to 6 bases, leaving 10 bases not matched to a gene. There are 14 residues in the CDR3. The CDR3 here is CSASGRLAGVEQYF. DNA of the CDR3: TGCAGCGCATCTGGGCGACTAGCGGGAGTCGAGCAGTACTTC.

This chain joins TRBV7-6 and TRBJ2-7, with D unclear. The germline gives CDR1 SGHVS, CDR2 FNYEAQ. V dropped 3 bases and J dropped 3 bases, with 9 bases sitting between them. The CDR3 loop spans 13 amino acids. CDR3 DNA: TGTGCCAGCAGCTTCTCCGGCGGCTACGAGCAGTACTTC. This sequence encodes CASSFSGGYEQYF.

V usage is TRBV7-2 and J usage is TRBJ2-3; D unresolved. Germline CDR1 reads SGHTA; CDR2 reads FQGNSA. The CDR3 has 14 amino acids. Trimming left V 5 bases short and J 1 base short, with 10 bases between. The DNA for the CDR3 is TGTGCCAGCAGCCAGATGTCTGGCACAGATACGCAGTATTTT. Translated, it gives CASSQMSGTDTQYF.

The rearrangement joins TRBV5-1 to TRBJ2-7, with 9 bases matching TRBD1. V lost 5 bases, J lost 3 bases, and 3 bases stayed unmatched. The CDR3 spans 13 residues. CDR1 SGHRS and CDR2 YFSETQ come from the germline V gene. The CDR3 DNA follows: TGCGCCAGCAGAGCGGGACAGGGCTACGAGCAGTACTTC. Translated: CASRAGQGYEQYF.

The V and J genes are TRBV6-5 and TRBJ2-3; D gene ambiguous. Germline assignment: CDR1 MNHEY and CDR2 SVGAGI. This CDR3 has 14 amino acids. V was clipped by 6 bases and J by 0 bases, with 10 bases between them. The CDR3, as DNA: TGTGCCAGCAGCGTCCGAACTAGCACAGATACGCAGTATTTT. Translation gives CASSVRTSTDTQYF.

This chain uses TRBV2 with TRBJ2-5; D not certain. V lost 8 bases to trimming and J lost 4 bases, with 14 bases between them. Germline V CDR1 and CDR2: SNHLY, FYNNEI. The CDR3 is made up of 13 amino acids. Written as DNA, the CDR3 is TGTGCCAGCCATTGGACCGAAGGAGAGACCCAGTACTTC. Its protein product is CASHWTEGETQYF.

J is TRBJ2-3 and V is TRBV7-2, with a weak D call TRBD1 (7 bases). The germline V gene encodes CDR1 SGHTA and CDR2 FQGNSA. Trimming stripped 1 base from V and 5 bases from J, with 13 bases between. This CDR3 contains 15 residues. The CDR3 loop reads CASSLVLRGVDTQYF. The CDR3 DNA sequence: TGTGCCAGCAGCTTAGTCCTCAGGGGGGTAGATACGCAGTATTTT.

Comment on this clone: This CDR3 is also generated by other DNA sequences in the sample. The chain has TRBV11-2 and TRBJ1-1; D remains unclear. Germline assignment: CDR1 SGHAT and CDR2 FQNNGV. CDR3 size: 13 residues. V lost 3 bases and J lost 4, with 9 bases in between. Here the CDR3 reads CASSLVRTTEAFF. The CDR3 region has the DNA TGTGCCAGCAGCTTGGTGCGAACCACTGAAGCTTTCTTT.

CDR3 loop: CASSLLLGLAYNEQFF. The DNA for the CDR3 is TGTGCCAGCAGCTTACTCTTGGGACTAGCCTACAATGAGCAGTTCTTC. J is TRBJ2-1 and V is TRBV11-2, with 8 positions matching TRBD2. The CDR3 has 16 amino acids. Germline-derived CDR1 and CDR2 are SGHAT and FQNNGV. V shed 2 bases and J 2 bases; nucleotides not matched to a gene: 5.

This chain links TRBV19 with TRBJ2-3, with D uncertain. Germline CDR1 and CDR2: LNHDA and SQIVND (reference sequence). The V end lost 3 bases, the J end lost 0 bases, and 13 bases lay between the germline ends. This CDR3 is built from 16 residues. The CDR3 protein is CASSIERTPSTDTQYF. The CDR3, as DNA: TGTGCCAGTAGTATCGAACGGACGCCGAGCACAGATACGCAGTATTTT.

J is TRBJ2-7 and V is TRBV20-1; TRBD1 is a possible D gene (5 bases). This CDR3 comprises 11 residues. Germline-derived CDR1 and CDR2 are DFQATT and SNEGSKA (reference sequence). Trimming left V 5 bases short and J 4 bases short, with 9 bases between. CDR3 sequence (DNA): TGCAGTGCTGACAGCGCGTACGAGCAGTACTTC. Its translation: CSADSAYEQYF.

In its sample, this clone was seen a few times. V is TRBV19 and J is TRBJ2-1, with D possibly being TRBD1 (6 bases). Trimming removed 4 bases from V and 12 bases from J, with 13 bases in between. CDR3 length: 12 residues. The germline gives CDR1 LNHDA, CDR2 SQIVND (reference sequence). The CDR3 sequence: CASSTRQVGQFF. The CDR3 DNA is TGTGCCAGTAGTACCAGACAGGTTGGGCAGTTCTTC.

The rearrangement uses TRBV6-1 and TRBJ2-1; unclear D gene. CDR3 length: 13 residues. Germline CDR1 is MNHNS and CDR2 is SASEGT. V was shortened by 7 bases and J by 2 bases, with 9 bases between the two germline ends. The CDR3 loop reads CASKKFTYNEQFF. In DNA form, the CDR3 reads TGTGCCAGCAAAAAATTTACCTACAATGAGCAGTTCTTC.

The rearrangement links TRBV28 to TRBJ1-2, with 11 bases aligning to TRBD1. The trim removed 6 bases at V and 4 bases at J, leaving 7 bases unmatched. CDR3 length: 15 residues. The germline CDR1 and CDR2 sequences are MDHEN and SYDVKM. CDR3 in amino acids: CASSSRDRGIYGYTF. In nucleotides, the CDR3 is TGTGCCAGCAGCTCCCGGGACAGGGGGATCTATGGCTACACCTTC.

In this sample, this clone turned up a few times. DNA of the CDR3: TGTGCCAGCAGCCCCGGTAGAAACTATGGCTACACCTTC. This codes for CASSPGRNYGYTF. The chain is built from TRBV6-5 and TRBJ1-2; D gene uncertain. Germline values: CDR1 MNHEY, CDR2 SVGAGI. This CDR3 has 13 amino acids. Trimming removed 6 bases at V and 2 bases at J, with 10 bases between.

V gene TRBV6-5 combines with J gene TRBJ2-7, with a possible D match to TRBD2 (7 bases). Germline CDR1 and CDR2: MNHEY and SVGAGI. Deletions cut 5 bases from V and 1 base from J, with 9 bases between. This CDR3 contains 13 residues. The chain's CDR3 is CASSEGGSYEQYF. The CDR3 region has the DNA TGTGCCAGCAGTGAGGGGGGGTCCTACGAGCAGTACTTC.

This clone is a singleton in its sample. The rearrangement uses TRBV6-5 and TRBJ1-2; D possibly corresponds to TRBD1 (6 bases). This CDR3 has 14 residues. CDR1 and CDR2 from the germline V gene are MNHEY and SVGAGI. V was cut by 6 bases and J by 8 bases, with 19 bases left in between. CDR3 residues: CASSENRVQGGYTF. In DNA form, the CDR3 reads TGTGCCAGCAGCGAGAACAGGGTCCAAGGCGGCTACACCTTC.

The J gene is TRBJ2-3, the V gene TRBV7-2; no reliable D call. Germline CDR1 is SGHTA and CDR2 is FQGNSA. The CDR3 runs to 12 residues. Trimming stripped 3 bases from V and 2 bases from J, with 3 bases between. The CDR3 coding sequence is TGTGCCAGCAGCTTCTTCACAGATACGCAGTATTTT. Translating it yields CASSFFTDTQYF.

V gene TRBV7-2 combines with J gene TRBJ1-1, with a tentative D call TRBD1 (5 bases). Deletions cut 7 bases from V and 1 base from J, with 10 bases between. Germline V gene data show CDR1 as SGHTA and CDR2 as FQGNSA. The CDR3 has 13 residues. CDR3 sequence reads: CASTLQANTEAFF. The CDR3 region has the DNA TGTGCCAGCACCCTACAGGCGAACACTGAAGCTTTCTTT.

The chain recombines TRBV4-2 with TRBJ2-7; 10 nucleotides match TRBD2. Germline CDR1 reads LGHNA; CDR2 reads YNFKEQ. CDR3 size: 14 residues. The V and J ends lost 3 bases and 2 bases, in that order; junction bases with no gene match: 1. The CDR3 loop reads CASSQSGGAYEQYF. Here the CDR3 DNA reads TGTGCCAGCAGCCAGAGCGGGGGGGCCTACGAGCAGTACTTC.

V gene TRBV6-5 combines with J gene TRBJ2-7; 12 nucleotides line up with TRBD2. Per germline, CDR1 MNHEY and CDR2 SVGAGI. There are 15 residues in the CDR3. Losses at the gene ends were 4 bases for V and 3 bases for J; bases not matched to a gene: 4. The CDR3 DNA follows: TGTGCCAGCAGTTTCGGACTAGCGGGGAACTACGAGCAGTACTTC. Translated, it gives CASSFGLAGNYEQYF.

This clone was seen once. The chain recombines TRBV25-1 with TRBJ1-2; TRBD1 might be the D (5 bases). The CDR3 runs 12 residues. V was shortened by 5 bases and J by 5 bases, with 9 bases between the two germline ends. Germline values: CDR1 MGHDK, CDR2 SYGVNS. DNA of the CDR3: TGTGCCAGCAGTCTAGGGGAATATGGCTACACCTTC. Protein: CASSLGEYGYTF.